Each of the 16 T cell receptor beta chains below was sequenced from the same sample in a study of technical replicates of blood from several donors. Clones were read by immunoSEQ multiplex PCR, and TCRdb kept only the in-frame ones, dropping some. The sample lists 45,000 to 65,000 clones, less than 95% occurring once. What was sequenced was T cells isolated from PBMCs. The receptors originated from a human donor in good health.

V gene TRBV29-1 combines with J gene TRBJ2-1; 15 nucleotides line up with TRBD2. This CDR3 comprises 19 residues. V shed 1 base and J 12 bases; nucleotides not matched to a gene: 19. Germline CDR1 and CDR2: SQVTM and ANQGSEA. DNA for the CDR3: TGCAGCGTTGAAGGAGGGGCCCTACCGGGACTAGCGGGAGGAGTCGGGCAGTTCTTC. Its translation: CSVEGGALPGLAGGVGQFF.

The chain carries TRBV7-3 and TRBJ2-2, with D maybe TRBD1 (6 bases). The CDR3 extends over 15 amino acids. Germline V lookup: CDR1 SGHTA, CDR2 FQGTGA. V shed 5 bases and J shed 1 base, with 11 bases lying between them. Here the CDR3 DNA reads TGTGCCAGCAGCCCTGGGACATTGAACACCGGGGAGCTGTTTTTT. This gives the protein CASSPGTLNTGELFF. Full variable domain (remainder filled in from reference TRBV7-3 and TRBJ2-2): GAGVSQTPSNKVTEKGKYVELRCDPISGHTALYWYRQSLGQGPEFLIYFQGTGAADDSGLPNDRFFAVRPEGSVSTLKIQRTERGDSAVYLCASSPGTLNTGELFFGEGSRLTVL.

This clone was observed once. The chain has TRBV28 and TRBJ2-7, with 14 bases that match TRBD2. The CDR3 runs 15 residues. Per the germline V gene, CDR1 is MDHEN and CDR2 is SYDVKM. Trimming took 3 bases from V and 4 from J; bases not matched to a gene: 2. The CDR3 region has the DNA TGTGCCAGCAGTTTTAGGACTAGCGGGGGGTACGAGCAGTACTTC. It specifies CASSFRTSGGYEQYF.

V and J are TRBV28 and TRBJ2-3; TRBD1 agrees at 7 bases. Germline loops: CDR1 MDHEN, CDR2 SYDVKM. This CDR3 is 16 amino acids long. Losses at the gene ends were 7 bases for V and 1 base for J; bases not matched to a gene: 11. CDR3 in amino acids: CASKGALATRTDTQYF. The CDR3, as DNA: TGTGCCAGCAAGGGGGCCTTAGCGACCCGCACAGATACGCAGTATTTT. Full variable domain (rest looked up from reference TRBV28 and TRBJ2-3): DVKVTQSSRYLVKRTGEKVFLECVQDMDHENMFWYRQDPGLGLRLIYFSYDVKMKEKGDIPEGYSVSREKKERFSLILESASTNQTSMYLCASKGALATRTDTQYFGPGTRLTVL.

The chain joins TRBV7-6 to TRBJ2-7, with TRBD2 as a possible D gene (6 bases). The CDR3 covers 15 residues. Trimming pared 2 bases from V and 5 bases from J, leaving 16 bases between. Germline loops: CDR1 SGHVS, CDR2 FNYEAQ. This CDR3 is CASSLLPGRQNEQYF. Written as DNA, the CDR3 is TGTGCCAGCAGCTTATTACCCGGGAGACAAAACGAGCAGTACTTC. Variable domain in full (rest from reference TRBV7-6 and TRBJ2-7): GAGVSQSPRYKVTKRGQDVALRCDPISGHVSLYWYRQALGQGPEFLTYFNYEAQQDKSGLPNDRFSAERPEGSISTLTIQRTEQRDSAMYRCASSLLPGRQNEQYFGPGTRLTVT.

The gene calls are TRBV28 and TRBJ2-3; D perhaps matches TRBD1 (6 bases). The germline V and J ends were trimmed by 5 bases and 6 bases, with 18 bases remaining between them. CDR1 and CDR2 from the germline V gene are MDHEN and SYDVKM. CDR3 length: 15 residues. The CDR3 DNA follows: TGTGCCAGCAGTCCAGGGGCCAGAGATGAGGATACGCAGTATTTT. Residues: CASSPGARDEDTQYF.

This rearrangement joins TRBV28 to TRBJ1-1; maybe TRBD1 (6 bases). The V and J ends lost 6 bases and 0 bases respectively, with 11 bases between them. The CDR3 runs to 14 residues. Per the germline V gene, CDR1 is MDHEN and CDR2 is SYDVKM. DNA for the CDR3: TGTGCCAGCAGAATGACAGGCTTGAACACTGAAGCTTTCTTT. Translated: CASRMTGLNTEAFF.

V usage is TRBV28 and J usage is TRBJ2-7, with 12 bases aligning to TRBD2. Germline V CDR1 and CDR2: MDHEN, SYDVKM. The CDR3 sequence is 15 residues long. Losses at the gene ends were 3 bases for V and 7 bases for J; bases not matched to a gene: 7. In DNA form, the CDR3 reads TGTGCCAGCAGTTTGGCAAGACTAGCGGGAGTTGAGCAGTACTTC. Its translation: CASSLARLAGVEQYF.

V and J are TRBV5-6 and TRBJ2-1; TRBD2 matches at 11 bases. The junction had 9 bases not matched to a gene; V was cut back by 1 base and J by 3 bases. In germline, CDR1 is SGHDT, CDR2 YYEEEE. The CDR3 has 18 residues. CDR3 sequence reads: CASSLLLAGDYVYNEQFF. CDR3 DNA sequence: TGTGCCAGCAGCTTGTTACTAGCGGGAGATTATGTCTACAATGAGCAGTTCTTC. Drawing the rest from reference TRBV5-6 and TRBJ2-1, the complete variable domain is DAGVTQSPTHLIKTRGQQVTLRCSPKSGHDTVSWYQQALGQGPQFIFQYYEEEERQRGNFPDRFSGHQFPNYSSELNVNALLLGDSALYLCASSLLLAGDYVYNEQFFGPGTRLTVL.

A single count supports this clone. The chain links TRBV5-4 to TRBJ2-7; D may be TRBD2 (6 bases). Germline V gene lookup returns CDR1 SGHNT and CDR2 YYREEE (reference sequence). The CDR3 is made up of 12 amino acids. The V end lost 2 bases, the J end lost 6 bases, and 9 bases lay between the germline ends. CDR3 in DNA: TGTGCCAGCAGCTTAGGAGCGGGCGAGCAGTACTTC. The encoded protein is CASSLGAGEQYF. Combining the CDR3 with reference TRBV5-4 and TRBJ2-7 gives the whole variable domain ETGVTQSPTHLIKTRGQQVTLRCSSQSGHNTVSWYQQALGQGPQFIFQYYREEENGRGNFPPRFSGLQFPNYSSELNVNALELDDSALYLCASSLGAGEQYFGPGTRLTVT.

The gene calls are TRBV5-1 and TRBJ2-7; TRBD1 might be the D (5 bases). V was shortened by 4 bases and J by 3 bases, with 11 bases between the two germline ends. Per germline, CDR1 SGHRS and CDR2 YFSETQ. The CDR3 spans 13 residues. CDR3 bases: TGCGCCAGCAGCGGGCAGGGAATCTACGAGCAGTACTTC. Translation: CASSGQGIYEQYF.

The chain links TRBV7-8 to TRBJ1-5; 8 nucleotides align to TRBD1. The CDR3 is 14 amino acids. Germline V gene data show CDR1 as SGHVS and CDR2 as FQNEAQ. After removal of 5 bases from V and 10 bases from J, the junction contained 10 bases not matched to a gene. The CDR3 DNA follows: TGTGCCAGCAGCATCTCCGGCACAGGGGGTCCCCAGCATTTT. It translates to CASSISGTGGPQHF.

In its sample, this clone was seen a few times. The chain recombines TRBV5-5 with TRBJ1-1; no definite D call. This CDR3 region has 13 residues. Deletions cut 1 base from V and 1 base from J, with 5 bases between. Germline assignment: CDR1 SGHKS and CDR2 YYEKEE (reference sequence). CDR3 sequence reads: CASSLISNTEAFF. CDR3 bases: TGTGCCAGCAGCTTGATCTCGAACACTGAAGCTTTCTTT.

This clone was picked up one time. This chain connects TRBV5-6 to TRBJ1-1; possibly TRBD1 for D (5 bases). V lost 2 bases to trimming and J lost 1 base, with 9 bases between them. Germline V lookup: CDR1 SGHDT, CDR2 YYEEEE. The CDR3 loop spans 14 amino acids. The CDR3 region has the DNA TGTGCCAGCAGCTTTACAGGTTGGAACACTGAAGCTTTCTTT. Protein sequence: CASSFTGWNTEAFF.

The chain links TRBV5-1 to TRBJ1-2; D is ambiguous. The length of the CDR3 is 15 residues. Trimming took off 0 bases at V and 3 bases at J, with 12 bases between the two ends. In germline, CDR1 is SGHRS, CDR2 YFSETQ. CDR3 loop: CASSLDRVPHYGYTF. The CDR3 region has the DNA TGCGCCAGCAGCTTGGATCGGGTCCCCCACTATGGCTACACCTTC.

The chain's CDR3 is CSASTRGEQYF. The CDR3 region has the DNA TGCAGTGCTAGCACCAGGGGCGAGCAGTACTTC. The chain carries TRBV20-1 and TRBJ2-7, with D tentatively TRBD1 (6 bases). CDR3 length: 11 residues. V was pared by 3 bases and J by 6 bases, with 9 bases between. Germline lookup yields CDR1 DFQATT and CDR2 SNEGSKA (reference sequence).